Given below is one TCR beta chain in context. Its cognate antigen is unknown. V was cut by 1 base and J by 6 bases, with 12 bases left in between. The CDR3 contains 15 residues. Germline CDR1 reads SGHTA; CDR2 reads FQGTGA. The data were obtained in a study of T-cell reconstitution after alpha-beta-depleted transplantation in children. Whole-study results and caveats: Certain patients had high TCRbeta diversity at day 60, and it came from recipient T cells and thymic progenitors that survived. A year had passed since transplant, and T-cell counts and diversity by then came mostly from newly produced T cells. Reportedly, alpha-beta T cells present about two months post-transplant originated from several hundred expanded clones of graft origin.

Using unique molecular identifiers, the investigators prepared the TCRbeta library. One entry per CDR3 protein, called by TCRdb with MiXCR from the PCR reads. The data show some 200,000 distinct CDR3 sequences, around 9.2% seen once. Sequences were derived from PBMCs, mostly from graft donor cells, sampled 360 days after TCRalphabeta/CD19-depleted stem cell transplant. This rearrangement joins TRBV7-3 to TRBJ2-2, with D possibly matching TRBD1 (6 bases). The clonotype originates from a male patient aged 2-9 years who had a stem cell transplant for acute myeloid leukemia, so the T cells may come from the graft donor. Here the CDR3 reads CASSLSVQGPGELFF. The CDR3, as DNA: TGTGCCAGCAGCTTAAGCGTTCAGGGGCCCGGGGAGCTGTTTTTT.